This TCR beta chain was sequenced in a study of T cell responses to AZD1222 COVID-19 vaccine. Measured with immunoSEQ multiplex PCR; TCRdb has only the in-frame clones, and not every one. The table includes roughly 130,000 clones, about nine tenths detected once. This clone was recorded a few times. V shed 10 bases and J shed 5 bases, with 12 bases lying between them. The germline V gene has CDR1 ENHRY and CDR2 SYGVKD. The CDR3 covers 11 residues. The chain carries TRBV10-3 and TRBJ2-7, with D perhaps matching TRBD2 (6 bases). The starting material was peripheral blood, obtained on day 0 of AZD1222 vaccination. The sequence was collected from an adult in good health. DNA for the CDR3: TGTGCCACCAACGGAGGGGACGAGCAGTACTTC. Translating gives CATNGGDEQYF.